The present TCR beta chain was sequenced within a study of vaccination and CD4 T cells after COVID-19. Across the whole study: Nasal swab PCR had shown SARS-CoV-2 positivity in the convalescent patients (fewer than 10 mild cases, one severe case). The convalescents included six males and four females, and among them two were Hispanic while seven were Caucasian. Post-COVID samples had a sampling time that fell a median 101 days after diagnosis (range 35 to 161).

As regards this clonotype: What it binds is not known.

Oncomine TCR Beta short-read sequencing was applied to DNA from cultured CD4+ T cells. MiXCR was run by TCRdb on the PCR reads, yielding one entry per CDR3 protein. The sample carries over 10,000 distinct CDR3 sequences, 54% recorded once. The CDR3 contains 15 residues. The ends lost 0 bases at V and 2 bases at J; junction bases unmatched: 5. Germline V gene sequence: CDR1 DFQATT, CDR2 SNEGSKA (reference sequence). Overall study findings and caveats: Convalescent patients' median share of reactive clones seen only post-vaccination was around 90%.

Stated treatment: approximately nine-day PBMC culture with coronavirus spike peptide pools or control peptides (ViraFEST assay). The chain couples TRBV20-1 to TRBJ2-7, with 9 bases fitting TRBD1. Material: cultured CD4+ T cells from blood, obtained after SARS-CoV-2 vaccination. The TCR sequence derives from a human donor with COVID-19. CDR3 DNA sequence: TGCAGTGCTAGAGACAGGACAGGGGTCGCCTACGAGCAGTACTTC. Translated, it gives CSARDRTGVAYEQYF.